The 24 T cell receptor beta chains reported below all come from one sample, sequenced in a study of blood T cell repertoires in COVID-19. The protocol was immunoSEQ multiplex PCR, while the TCRdb copy is restricted to in-frame clones and leaves out a portion. The sample has roughly 52,000 clones, around 83% seen once; the top ten hold around 4.9%. The sequencing input was peripheral blood. These TCRs come from a human donor in a cohort sampled during active COVID-19.

The chain couples TRBV6-2 or TRBV6-3 to TRBJ2-3; the match to TRBD2 covers 7 bases. This CDR3 is built from 18 residues. With 2 bases clipped from V and 2 bases from J, the junction kept 13 bases outside the gene matches. Germline V gene lookup returns CDR1 MNHEY and CDR2 SVGEGT. The CDR3 is CASSYKKLAWGFTDTQYF. Here the CDR3 DNA reads TGTGCCAGCAGTTACAAGAAACTAGCGTGGGGATTCACAGATACGCAGTATTTT.

The chain joins TRBV20-1 to TRBJ1-1; 7 bases align to TRBD1. This CDR3 has 13 residues. With V trimmed by 3 bases and J by 1 base, 2 bases remained unmatched. Germline assignment: CDR1 DFQATT and CDR2 SNEGSKA (reference sequence). CDR3 sequence (DNA): TGCAGTGCTAGTGAGGGGGCGAACACTGAAGCTTTCTTT. Translated, it gives CSASEGANTEAFF.

The chain has TRBV29-1 and TRBJ1-2, with TRBD1 matching over 8 bases. V lost 8 bases and J lost 2; bases outside the gene matches: 7. The CDR3 has 13 amino acids. From germline, CDR1 is SQVTM and CDR2 ANQGSEA. The chain's CDR3 is CSSGSGGNYGYTF. The CDR3 nucleotides are TGCAGCTCTGGGTCAGGGGGCAACTATGGCTACACCTTC.

The chain recombines TRBV19 with TRBJ1-5, with a weak D call TRBD1 (6 bases). Germline CDR1 is LNHDA and CDR2 is SQIVND (reference sequence). The CDR3 is 19 residues long. The ends were cut back, 4 bases at V and 0 bases at J, with 22 bases in the middle. CDR3 DNA sequence: TGTGCCAGTAGTACCGAGCACCGGACAGACAGTTATAGCAATCAGCCCCAGCATTTT. Residues: CASSTEHRTDSYSNQPQHF.

V is TRBV6-2 or TRBV6-3 and J is TRBJ2-1, with a tentative D call TRBD2 (6 bases). This CDR3 contains 15 residues. Germline-derived CDR1 and CDR2 are MNHEY and SVGEGT. V lost 0 bases, J lost 7 bases, and 13 bases lay in between. The CDR3 nucleotides read TGTGCCAGCAGTTACTCTGGCGGGGTGGGGAATGAGCAGTTCTTC. Its translation: CASSYSGGVGNEQFF.

V and J are TRBV7-3 and TRBJ1-1, with TRBD1 matching 8 bases. The CDR3 extends over 13 amino acids. Germline V gene sequence: CDR1 SGHTA, CDR2 FQGTGA. V dropped 2 bases and J dropped 9; count of bases not matched to a gene: 5. The CDR3 sequence is CASSLEGQGQAFF. CDR3 sequence (DNA): TGTGCCAGCAGCTTAGAAGGACAGGGCCAAGCTTTCTTT.

This chain links TRBV5-1 with TRBJ2-1; D is possibly TRBD2 (6 bases). The CDR3 totals 15 residues. Germline V gene lookup returns CDR1 SGHRS and CDR2 YFSETQ. V was pared by 2 bases and J by 8 bases, with 17 bases between. The DNA for the CDR3 is TGCGCCAGCAGCTTACTAGGGACGCCGGGGGATGAGCAGTTCTTC. Protein sequence: CASSLLGTPGDEQFF.

This chain joins TRBV5-1 and TRBJ2-3; TRBD2 matches 8 bases. With 4 bases clipped from V and 8 bases from J, the junction kept 3 bases outside the gene matches. CDR1 is SGHRS and CDR2 is YFSETQ in the germline V gene. CDR3 size: 12 residues. As DNA, the CDR3 is TGCGCCAGCAGCCGGGAGGGTAGTACGCAGTATTTT. Protein product: CASSREGSTQYF.

The chain links TRBV9 to TRBJ2-7; perhaps TRBD1 as D (6 bases). This CDR3 has 15 amino acids. Germline V gene lookup returns CDR1 SGDLS and CDR2 YYNGEE. V lost 0 bases to trimming and J lost 3 bases, with 13 bases between them. CDR3 DNA: TGTGCCAGCAGCGTAGACCCACTAGGGGGCTACGAGCAGTACTTC. This gives the protein CASSVDPLGGYEQYF.

The chain has TRBV3-1 (or the pseudogene TRBV3-2) and TRBJ1-1; D is ambiguous. The germline V gene has CDR1 LGHDT and CDR2 YNNKEL (reference sequence). V was cut by 5 bases and J by 1 base, with 14 bases left in between. The CDR3 is made up of 15 amino acids. The chain's CDR3 is CASSKSELRNTEAFF. CDR3 bases: TGTGCCAGCAGCAAAAGCGAGCTTAGGAACACTGAAGCTTTCTTT.

The J gene is TRBJ1-1, the V gene TRBV6-5; D is perhaps TRBD1 (5 bases). The length of the CDR3 is 13 residues. Germline CDR1 reads MNHEY; CDR2 reads SVGAGI. The V end was cut by 1 base, the J end by 7 bases, with 10 bases between. The CDR3 protein is CASSYFQGSEAFF. CDR3 in DNA: TGTGCCAGCAGTTACTTCCAGGGAAGTGAAGCTTTCTTT.

V and J are TRBV7-9 and TRBJ2-3, with 8 bases identical to TRBD1. The CDR3 contains 13 residues. Germline trimming cut 1 base from V and 9 bases from J; bases unmatched to any gene: 3. Germline assignment: CDR1 SEHNR and CDR2 FQNEAQ (reference sequence). The CDR3 sequence is CASSLVTGATQYF. The CDR3 DNA reads TGTGCCAGCAGCTTAGTGACAGGGGCCACGCAGTATTTT.

The chain is built from TRBV5-4 and TRBJ2-3; 7 nucleotides agree with TRBD2. Germline assignment: CDR1 SGHNT and CDR2 YYREEE (reference sequence). CDR3 length equals 16 residues. J lost 0 bases, V lost 4 bases, and 8 bases had no gene match. In DNA form, the CDR3 reads TGTGCCAGCAGCCTATCTACGCGGGGGAGCACAGATACGCAGTATTTT. Its translation: CASSLSTRGSTDTQYF.

This chain uses TRBV27 with TRBJ2-3; TRBD2 matches at 9 bases. Germline values: CDR1 MNHEY, CDR2 SMNVEV (reference sequence). The trim removed 2 bases at V and 2 bases at J, leaving 20 bases unmatched. The CDR3 is 21 residues long. The CDR3 nucleotides are TGTGCCAGCAGTTTAATGGCCCTAAGACCGGAGGGACTAGCTGACACAGATACGCAGTATTTT. Its translation: CASSLMALRPEGLADTDTQYF.

The chain couples TRBV28 to TRBJ2-2; the D gene is possibly TRBD1 (5 bases). This CDR3 has 14 residues. Trimming took off 5 bases at V and 6 bases at J, with 13 bases between the two ends. Germline CDR1 is MDHEN and CDR2 is SYDVKM. CDR3 residues: CASSADRHAGELFF. In nucleotides, the CDR3 is TGTGCCAGCAGTGCCGACAGACATGCCGGGGAGCTGTTTTTT.

This clone appeared a single time. The chain uses TRBV3-1 (or the pseudogene TRBV3-2) and TRBJ2-4; TRBD2 might be the D (6 bases). Germline assignment: CDR1 LGHDT and CDR2 YNNKEL (reference sequence). V gave up 1 base and J gave up 0 bases, with 13 bases separating them. The CDR3 is 17 amino acids. The CDR3: CASSQGVGGIAKNIQYF. The DNA for the CDR3 is TGTGCCAGCAGCCAAGGTGTGGGGGGAATAGCCAAAAACATTCAGTACTTC.

The chain joins TRBV5-1 to TRBJ2-2, with 9 bases fitting TRBD2. The V gene end was trimmed by 4 bases and the J gene end by 0 bases; junction bases not matched to a gene: 4. This CDR3 comprises 16 residues. Germline V gene lookup returns CDR1 SGHRS and CDR2 YFSETQ. The CDR3 nucleotides are TGCGCCAGCAGCATTAGCGGGGGCCCGAACACCGGGGAGCTGTTTTTT. Its translation is CASSISGGPNTGELFF.

Notes on this clone: The same CDR3 can be traced to other DNA sequences in this sample. The chain joins TRBV5-1 to TRBJ2-7; 9 nucleotides align to TRBD1. Germline V gives CDR1 SGHRS, CDR2 YFSETQ. CDR3 length: 15 residues. V shed 4 bases, J shed 4 bases, and the junction held 9 bases outside the gene matches. The CDR3 DNA reads as TGCGCCAGCAGCCCCGGGGGGACAGGGACGTACGAGCAGTACTTC. Encoded protein: CASSPGGTGTYEQYF.

The V call is TRBV4-2, the J call TRBJ1-2, with TRBD1 matching 8 bases. This CDR3 has 16 residues. The J segment lost 1 base and the V segment lost 5 bases, leaving 9 bases of the junction unmatched. The germline V gene encodes CDR1 LGHNA and CDR2 YNFKEQ. Here the CDR3 DNA reads TGTGCCAGCAGCGGGGGGCCAGGGGGCGGTAACTATGGCTACACCTTC. Encoded protein: CASSGGPGGGNYGYTF.

The J gene is TRBJ1-1, the V gene TRBV27, with D perhaps TRBD1 (5 bases). There are 12 residues in the CDR3. V was clipped by 5 bases and J by 11 bases, with 15 bases between them. Germline V gives CDR1 MNHEY, CDR2 SMNVEV (reference sequence). The chain's CDR3 is CASSPLRGGAFF. The DNA for the CDR3 is TGTGCCAGCAGTCCCCTGCGGGGGGGTGCTTTCTTT.

In its sample, this clone was seen once. V gene TRBV27 combines with J gene TRBJ2-7; D is unresolved. Germline-derived CDR1 and CDR2 are MNHEY and SMNVEV (reference sequence). The CDR3 totals 13 residues. V lost 4 bases, J lost 6 bases, and 13 bases lay in between. The CDR3 DNA sequence: TGTGCCAGCAGTTGGGCAGCCCTGGGCGAGCAGTACTTC. Its translation is CASSWAALGEQYF.

This clone was seen a handful of times. The DNA of the CDR3 is TGTGCCAGCTCGACAGTTAAAGGGGAAAAACTGTTTTTT. It specifies CASSTVKGEKLFF. V usage is TRBV19 and J usage is TRBJ1-4; a weak D match, TRBD1 (5 bases). Germline V gene data show CDR1 as LNHDA and CDR2 as SQIVND (reference sequence). Trimming removed 9 bases from V and 8 bases from J, with 16 bases in between. The CDR3 is made up of 13 amino acids.

V is TRBV19 and J is TRBJ2-3, with D maybe TRBD2 (7 bases). Germline CDR1 reads LNHDA; CDR2 reads SQIVND (reference sequence). The CDR3 totals 17 residues. Trimming shortened V by 3 bases and J by 4 bases, and 20 bases separated the two germline ends. As DNA, the CDR3 is TGTGCCAGTAGTATGGGGAAGACGGGGGGCCCGCCAGATACGCAGTATTTT. It yields the protein CASSMGKTGGPPDTQYF.

This sequence joins TRBV7-3 and TRBJ2-5; 7 bases are shared with TRBD1. J lost 7 bases, V lost 5 bases, and 10 bases had no gene match. The germline CDR1 and CDR2 sequences are SGHTA and FQGTGA. CDR3 length equals 14 residues. The CDR3 region is CASSRQGSGWTQYF. Written as DNA, the CDR3 is TGTGCCAGCAGCCGACAGGGTAGTGGTTGGACCCAGTACTTC.